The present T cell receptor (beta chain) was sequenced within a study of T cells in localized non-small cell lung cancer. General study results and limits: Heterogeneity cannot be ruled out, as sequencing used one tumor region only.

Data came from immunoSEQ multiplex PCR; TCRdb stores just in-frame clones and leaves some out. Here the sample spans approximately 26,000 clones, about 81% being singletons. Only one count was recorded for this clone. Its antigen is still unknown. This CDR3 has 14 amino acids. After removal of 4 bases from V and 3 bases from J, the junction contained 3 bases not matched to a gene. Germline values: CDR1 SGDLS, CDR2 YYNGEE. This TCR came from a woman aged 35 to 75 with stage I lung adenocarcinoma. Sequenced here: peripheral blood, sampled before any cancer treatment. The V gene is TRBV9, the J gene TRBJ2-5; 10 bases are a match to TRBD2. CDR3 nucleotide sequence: TGTGCCAGCAGCTCTAGCGGGGGAGAAGAGACCCAGTACTTC. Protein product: CASSSSGGEETQYF.